The clone carrying this T cell receptor (beta chain) appeared once. This CDR3 region has 15 residues. V dropped 1 base and J dropped 3; count of bases not matched to a gene: 2. Germline values: CDR1 LGHNA, CDR2 YSLEER. This entry is derived from a study of blood T cell repertoires in COVID-19. Study in general: The samples span acute and convalescent COVID-19 from the United States, Italy and Spain. Nucleic acid was either cDNA or gDNA, and it came from T cells, B-cell-depleted T cells, or PBMCs.

Produced via immunoSEQ multiplex PCR; TCRdb's table is partial and in-frame only. There are a few hundred thousand clones in the sample; roughly 82% occur only once, and roughly a tenth lies in the top ten. Source material: peripheral blood. This TCR derives from a man aged 50 to 59 with active or convalescent COVID-19. The chain is built from TRBV4-3 and TRBJ2-2, with TRBD1 matching over 7 bases. CDR3 nucleotide sequence: TGCGCCAGCAGCCAAGGACAGGGACACACCGGGGAGCTGTTTTTT. It encodes CASSQGQGHTGELFF.